The source of this T cell receptor beta chain is a study of blood T cell repertoires in COVID-19. Per the original data handling: Estimated nucleated cell counts came from reference gene primer amplification. TCRdb's copy holds only in-frame clones and misses some; the assay was immunoSEQ multiplex PCR. That table is the source of V, J and clone size, and D and trimming were worked out from the DNA. The repertoire includes 300,000 to 500,000 clones, roughly 90% of them detected once, and over 0.9% sits in the top ten. The CDR3 covers 16 residues. The trim removed 6 bases at V and 4 bases at J, leaving 11 bases unmatched. CDR1 and CDR2 (germline): ENHRY, SYGVKD.

Specimen: PBMCs or T cells enriched from blood (not recorded which). The sequence was obtained from a woman aged 25 to 39 with acute COVID-19. The chain links TRBV10-3 to TRBJ2-7, with TRBD1 matching 11 bases. The DNA for the CDR3 is TGTGCCATCAGCCAGCTGGACAGGGGGCTTAAGTACGAGCAGTACTTC. Amino acid sequence: CAISQLDRGLKYEQYF.